This entry describes one T cell receptor (beta chain). Germline V gives CDR1 GTSNPN, CDR2 SVGIG (reference sequence). There are 15 residues in the CDR3. Losses at the gene ends were 1 base for V and 8 bases for J; bases not matched to a gene: 12. The sample originates from a study of OX40 agonist ivuxolimab in advanced cancers. Background on the study: Ivuxolimab is a fully human IgG2 antibody that activates OX40 (CD134).

Data came from immunoSEQ multiplex PCR; TCRdb stores just in-frame clones and leaves some out. Seen here are tens of thousands of clones, roughly 86% observed once, and the top ten hold over 50%. The sample was CD4+ or CD8+ T cells sorted from blood, taken in a trial of the OX40 agonist ivuxolimab. The V call is TRBV30, the J call TRBJ1-2, with TRBD1 matching over 8 bases. The TCR originated in an adult with an advanced solid tumor such as melanoma, head and neck, liver or kidney cancer. The CDR3 region is CAWSAPGQGARGYTF. As DNA, the CDR3 is TGTGCCTGGAGTGCACCTGGGCAGGGGGCAAGAGGCTACACCTTC. The complete variable domain, with remaining parts taken from reference TRBV30 and TRBJ1-2, reads SQTIHQWPATLVQPVGSPLSLECTVEGTSNPNLYWYRQAAGRGLQLLFYSVGIGQISSEVPQNLSASRPQDRQFILSSKKLLLSDSGFYLCAWSAPGQGARGYTFGSGTRLTVV.